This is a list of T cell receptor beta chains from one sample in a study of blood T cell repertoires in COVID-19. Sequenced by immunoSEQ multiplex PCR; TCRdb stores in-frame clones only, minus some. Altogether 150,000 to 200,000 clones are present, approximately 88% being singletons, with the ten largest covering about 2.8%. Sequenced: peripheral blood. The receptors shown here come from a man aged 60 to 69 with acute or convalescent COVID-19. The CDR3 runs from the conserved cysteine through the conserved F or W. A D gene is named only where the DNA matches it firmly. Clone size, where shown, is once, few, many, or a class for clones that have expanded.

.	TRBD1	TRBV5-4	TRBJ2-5	TGTGCCAGCAGCGGGACAGGGATTGATAGGCAAGAGACCCAGTACTTC	CASSGTGIDRQETQYF
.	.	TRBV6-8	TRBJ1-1	TGTGCCAGCAGAATACAGGGCTGGACTGAAGCTTTCTTT	CASRIQGWTEAFF
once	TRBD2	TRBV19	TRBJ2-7	TGTGCCAGTAGTATAGAAAAGGGGACTAGGTACGAGCAGTACTTC	CASSIEKGTRYEQYF
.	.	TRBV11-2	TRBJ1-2	TGTGCCAGCGGACTTAACTATGGCTACACCTTC	CASGLNYGYTF
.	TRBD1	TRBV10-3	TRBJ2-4	TGTGCCATCAGTCCGACAGGGAACTTCAAAAACATTCAGTACTTC	CAISPTGNFKNIQYF
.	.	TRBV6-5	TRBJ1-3	TGTGCCAGCATAAGACAGGCTTCTGGAAACACCATATATTTT	CASIRQASGNTIYF
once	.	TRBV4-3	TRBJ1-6	TGCGCCAGCAGCCAAGATCCGGGAGGTGGCTTTTCACCCCTCCACTTT	CASSQDPGGGFSPLHF
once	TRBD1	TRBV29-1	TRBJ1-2	TGCAGCGTTGACGCCGGGACAGGGGCGAACTATGGCTACACCTTC	CSVDAGTGANYGYTF
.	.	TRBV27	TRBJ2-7	TGTGCCAGCAGTTTATTGGCAGGGGGGAGCTCCTACGAGCAGTACTTC	CASSLLAGGSSYEQYF
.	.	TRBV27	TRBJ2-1	TGTGCCAGCAGGGGATTAACACGGGGCTCCTACAATGAGCAGTTCTTC	CASRGLTRGSYNEQFF
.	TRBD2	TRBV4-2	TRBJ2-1	TGTGCCAGCAGCCCTAGATCTATTCTAGCGGGGGGGATTAGGTACAATGAGCAGTTCTTC	CASSPRSILAGGIRYNEQFF
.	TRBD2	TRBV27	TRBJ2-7	TGTGCCAGCACCCAGCTCAGCGGGGGGGCCGACGAGCAGTACTTC	CASTQLSGGADEQYF
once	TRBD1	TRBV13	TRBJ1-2	TGTGCCAGCAGTTGGACAGGGGGAAACTATGGCTACACCTTC	CASSWTGGNYGYTF
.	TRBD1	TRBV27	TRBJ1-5	TGTGCCAGCAGTCCCCTGGACAGGGGGCATCAGCCCCAGCATTTT	CASSPLDRGHQPQHF
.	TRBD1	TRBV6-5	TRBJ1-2	TGTGCCAGCAGTTTCGGACAGGGTTATGGCTACACCTTC	CASSFGQGYGYTF
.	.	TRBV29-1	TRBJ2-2	TGCAGCGTTTTAGTAGTCGGGGAGCTGTTTTTT	CSVLVVGELFF
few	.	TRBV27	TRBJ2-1	TGTGCCAGCAGTCACCAGGGTAATGAGCAGTTCTTC	CASSHQGNEQFF
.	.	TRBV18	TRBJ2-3	TGTGCCAGTGGCAACAGGAATACGCAGTATTTT	CASGNRNTQYF
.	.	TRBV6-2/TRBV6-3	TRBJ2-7	TGTGCCAGCAGTTACCCGGGACTCGAGCAGTACTTC	CASSYPGLEQYF
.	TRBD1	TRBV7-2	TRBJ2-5	TGTGCCAGCAGCTTAATCGGACAGGGGGCGCCAGAGACCCAGTACTTC	CASSLIGQGAPETQYF
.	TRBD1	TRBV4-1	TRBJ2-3	TGCGCCAGCAGCCAAGATCATAGAGGGGGCAGCACAGATACGCAGTATTTT	CASSQDHRGGSTDTQYF
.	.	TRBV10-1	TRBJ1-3	TGCGCCAGCACAGGAGGTTTCTCTGGAAACACCATATATTTT	CASTGGFSGNTIYF
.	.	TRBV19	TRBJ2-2	TGTGCCAGTAGTATAGTCACATCCGCTAACACCGGGGAGCTGTTTTTT	CASSIVTSANTGELFF
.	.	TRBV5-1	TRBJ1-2	TGCGCCAGCAGCTTGATGAGTACGGGGTCCTATGGCTACACCTTC	CASSLMSTGSYGYTF
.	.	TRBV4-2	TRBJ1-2	TGTGCCAGCAGCCAATCGGGGGGGGTTGAGAGTTATGGCTACACCTTC	CASSQSGGVESYGYTF
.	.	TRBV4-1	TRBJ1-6	TGCGCCAGCAGCCAAGAAAAGGTGGGGCCCGTCTCCTATAATTCACCCCTCCACTTT	CASSQEKVGPVSYNSPLHF
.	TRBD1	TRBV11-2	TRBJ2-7	TGTGCCAGCAGCTTGAGGGACAGGGACGCTCTGGGGGAGCAGTACTTC	CASSLRDRDALGEQYF
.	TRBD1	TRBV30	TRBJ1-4	TGTGCCTGGAGTTCCCCGGGACAGACTAATGAAAAACTGTTTTTT	CAWSSPGQTNEKLFF